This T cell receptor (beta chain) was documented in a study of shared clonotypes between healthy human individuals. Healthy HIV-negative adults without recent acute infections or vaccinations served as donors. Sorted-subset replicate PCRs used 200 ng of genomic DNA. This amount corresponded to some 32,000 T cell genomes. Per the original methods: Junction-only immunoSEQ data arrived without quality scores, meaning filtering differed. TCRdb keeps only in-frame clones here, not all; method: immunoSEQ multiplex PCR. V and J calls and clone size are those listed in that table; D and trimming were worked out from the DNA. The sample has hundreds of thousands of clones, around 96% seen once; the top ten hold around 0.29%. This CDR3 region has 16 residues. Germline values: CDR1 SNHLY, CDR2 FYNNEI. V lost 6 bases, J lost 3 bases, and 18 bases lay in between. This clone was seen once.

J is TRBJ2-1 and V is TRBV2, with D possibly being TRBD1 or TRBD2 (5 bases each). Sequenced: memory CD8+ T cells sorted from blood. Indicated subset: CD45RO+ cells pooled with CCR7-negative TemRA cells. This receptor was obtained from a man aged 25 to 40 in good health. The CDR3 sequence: CASRPGVGEGYNEQFF. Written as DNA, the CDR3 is TGTGCCAGCAGGCCTGGTGTGGGGGAAGGCTACAATGAGCAGTTCTTC.